A single sample is the source of the 9 T cell receptor beta chains below, sequenced in a study of cytomegalovirus exposure and HLA in healthy donors (dated by TCRdb to between 2016 and 2019). Library prep was done by the immunoSEQ multiplex PCR assay. For the multiplex PCR, a mixture combining 60 forward primers for TCR Vbeta segments and 13 reverse primers for TCR Jbeta segments was used. Drawn from immuneACCESS, this table holds only the in-frame rearrangements with V and J called that TCRdb kept. Clones are partly lost; checked studies trace under half to an unresolved V gene and leave the rest unexplained. This sample gives approximately 110,000 clones in total; roughly 71% of them show up just once. The ten largest account for approximately 10% of the sample. The sample consisted of PBMCs. All receptors derive from a man aged 35 to 55 in good health and CMV-seropositive.

The chain uses TRBV5-1 and TRBJ2-1; no reliable D call. The CDR3 runs to 12 residues. CDR1 SGHRS and CDR2 YFSETQ come from the germline V gene. Trimming cost V 2 bases and J 5 bases, with 5 bases left between them. This chain's CDR3 is CASSFADNEQFF. CDR3 in DNA: TGCGCCAGCAGCTTTGCGGACAATGAGCAGTTCTTC.

The J gene is TRBJ1-4, the V gene TRBV19, with D maybe TRBD1 (6 bases). CDR1 and CDR2 (germline): LNHDA, SQIVND (reference sequence). CDR3 length: 14 residues. Trimming took 5 bases from V and 7 from J, leaving 14 bases between them. The CDR3 DNA reads TGTGCCAGTAGTCCACAGGGTCAGGGTGAAAAACTGTTTTTT. This codes for CASSPQGQGEKLFF.

The chain joins TRBV7-6 to TRBJ1-2; D gene unclear. Germline V gives CDR1 SGHVS, CDR2 FNYEAQ. There are 13 residues in the CDR3. Trimming removed 1 base at V and 2 bases at J, with 5 bases between. This CDR3 is CASSLGQNYGYTF. CDR3 in DNA: TGTGCCAGCAGCTTAGGGCAGAACTATGGCTACACCTTC.

J is TRBJ2-3 and V is TRBV4-3; 8 nucleotides match TRBD2. Looked up from germline, CDR1 is LGHNA and CDR2 is YSLEER. This CDR3 has 17 residues. V lost 0 bases and J lost 0; bases outside the gene matches: 5. This CDR3 reads CASSQDLSGGSTDTQYF. The CDR3, as DNA: TGCGCCAGCAGCCAAGATCTAAGCGGGGGTAGCACAGATACGCAGTATTTT.

This clone was counted a single time. One end of the junction does not line up with germline, which may come from a read error. The rearrangement links TRBV7-9 to TRBJ1-2; possibly TRBD1 for D (6 bases). This CDR3 spans 15 amino acids. Germline values: CDR1 SEHNR, CDR2 FQNEAQ (reference sequence). The CDR3 nucleotides are TGTGCCAGCAGCCAATCCTCGACAGGCTACATGGGCCACCCCTTC. It encodes CASSQSSTGYMGHPF. Complete variable domain (other parts from reference TRBV7-9 and TRBJ1-2): DTGVSQNPRHKITKRGQNVTFRCDPISEHNRLYWYRQTLGQGPEFLTYFQNEAQLEKSRLLSDRFSAERPKGSFSTLEIQRTEQGDSAMYLCASSQSSTGYMGHPFGSGTRLTVV.

The V call is TRBV15, the J call TRBJ1-4; TRBD1 agrees at 9 bases. The CDR3 contains 15 residues. Germline V gene sequence: CDR1 LNHNV, CDR2 YYDKDF (reference sequence). The trim removed 3 bases at V and 8 bases at J, leaving 7 bases unmatched. The CDR3 reads CATSRRTGASEKLFF. The CDR3 bases are TGTGCCACCAGCAGGAGGACAGGGGCGTCGGAAAAACTGTTTTTT.

The CDR3 DNA reads TGTGCCAGCAGCTCAAGAGGGGGGGGCCAAGAGACCCAGTACTTC. It specifies CASSSRGGGQETQYF. The chain uses TRBV9 and TRBJ2-5; a weak D match, TRBD2 (7 bases). The CDR3 covers 15 residues. CDR1 is SGDLS and CDR2 is YYNGEE in the germline V gene. Trimming shortened V by 4 bases and J by 1 base, and 14 bases separated the two germline ends.

J is TRBJ1-5 and V is TRBV18, with D uncertain. The CDR3 runs 15 residues. Per germline, CDR1 KGHSH and CDR2 LQKENI. The ends were cut back, 1 base at V and 6 bases at J, with 13 bases in the middle. CDR3 nucleotide sequence: TGTGCCAGCTCACCACTGGCGGCGGCGGGTCAGCCCCAGCATTTT. Its protein product is CASSPLAAAGQPQHF.

The V gene is TRBV27, the J gene TRBJ2-2, with D possibly being TRBD2 (6 bases). V was cut by 6 bases and J by 9 bases, with 8 bases left in between. Per the germline V gene, CDR1 is MNHEY and CDR2 is SMNVEV (reference sequence). The CDR3 runs 11 residues. CDR3 nucleotide sequence: TGTGCCAGCAGAGGAGGGCGGGAGCTGTTTTTT. This codes for CASRGGRELFF.